The clone carrying this T cell receptor beta chain showed up many times. Extraction also yielded germline DNA, while blood RNA was obtained from unsorted whole blood. These data come from a study of tumor-infiltrating lymphocytes in primary liver carcinoma. This CDR3 has 14 residues. The V gene lost 5 bases and the J gene lost 2 bases, with 13 bases spanning the gap. TCR beta cDNA was reverse-transcribed from approximately 0.45 ug of total RNA. The reaction used a constant-region primer and ProtoScript II reverse transcriptase. Three nested multiplex PCR rounds, a slightly modified ARM-PCR, produced the libraries for TCR beta. TRBV1-TRBV30 forward primers paired with a C-beta reverse primer drove the first two PCR rounds, roughly 9 cycles each. Each CDR3 protein gets one entry after TCRdb re-called the multiplex PCR reads with MiXCR. The sample shows approximately 320,000 distinct CDR3 sequences, around 50% of them seen only once.

This sequence joins TRBV12-3 or TRBV12-4 and TRBJ2-7; a possible D gene is TRBD2 (5 bases). This sequence originates from a woman in her twenties or thirties with primary liver carcinoma and hepatitis B virus infection. The specimen was peripheral blood. Written as DNA, the CDR3 is TGTGCCAGCAGTACTTTCGCCGGGGCCTACGAGCAGTACTTC. Translating gives CASSTFAGAYEQYF.